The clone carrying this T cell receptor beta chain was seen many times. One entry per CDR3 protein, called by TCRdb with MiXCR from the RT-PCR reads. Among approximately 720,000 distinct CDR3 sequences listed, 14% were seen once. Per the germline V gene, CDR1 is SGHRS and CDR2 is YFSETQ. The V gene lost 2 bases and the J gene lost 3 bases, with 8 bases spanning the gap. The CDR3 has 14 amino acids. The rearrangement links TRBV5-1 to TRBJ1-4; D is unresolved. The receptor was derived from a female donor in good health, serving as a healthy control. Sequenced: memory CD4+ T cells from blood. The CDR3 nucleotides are TGCGCCAGCAGCTTTCGGAGTTCTAATGAAAAACTGTTTTTT. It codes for CASSFRSSNEKLFF. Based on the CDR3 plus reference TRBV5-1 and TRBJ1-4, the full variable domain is KAGVTQTPRYLIKTRGQQVTLSCSPISGHRSVSWYQQTPGQGLQFLFEYFSETQRNKGNFPGRFSGRQFSNSRSEMNVSTLELGDSALYLCASSFRSSNEKLFFGSGTQLSVL.